Listed below are T cell receptor beta chains from one sample, sequenced in a study of cytomegalovirus exposure and HLA in healthy donors. The table came from immunoSEQ multiplex PCR; TCRdb's copy has only in-frame clones and leaves some out. The sample contains 150,000 or so clones, 75% to 80% of which appear only once. The sequencing input was PBMCs. Receptor source: a woman aged 45-59 years in good health and CMV-seropositive. Both conserved end residues are part of each CDR3. The D gene is left open where the match is weak. Part of the rows lack a size; the others show once, few, many or a class for expanded clones.

NA,TRBV10-2,few,TRBJ2-7,CASTLGPRGSYEQYF,TGCGCCAGCACCCTCGGACCGCGGGGATCCTACGAACAGTACTTC
TRBD1,TRBV29-1,NA,TRBJ2-1,CSVAKGTANNEQFF,TGCAGCGTGGCCAAGGGGACAGCTAACAATGAGCAGTTCTTC
TRBD1,TRBV18,NA,TRBJ2-4,CASSRTGYDIQYF,TGTGCCAGCTCACGGACAGGGTATGACATTCAGTACTTC
NA,TRBV2,few,TRBJ2-1,CASSKEGQNEQFF,TGTGCCAGCAGTAAGGAGGGGCAGAATGAGCAGTTCTTC
NA,TRBV5-1,NA,TRBJ1-2,CASSPSEGQYNYGYTF,TGCGCCAGCAGCCCCTCGGAAGGACAGTATAACTATGGCTACACCTTC
NA,TRBV25-1,NA,TRBJ2-3,CASEDPGTDTQYF,TGTGCCAGCGAGGATCCGGGCACAGATACGCAGTATTTT
NA,TRBV5-1,NA,TRBJ1-2,CASSVRADYGYTF,TGCGCCAGCAGTGTCAGGGCTGACTATGGCTACACCTTC
TRBD1,TRBV7-9,once,TRBJ1-2,CASSFSGGSDGYTF,TGTGCCAGCAGCTTCTCAGGGGGAAGTGATGGCTACACCTTC
NA,TRBV30,NA,TRBJ1-2,CAWSGGGNYGYTF,TGTGCCTGGAGTGGCGGCGGAAACTATGGCTACACCTTC
TRBD1,TRBV7-2,NA,TRBJ2-5,CASSLLGQGAETQYF,TGTGCCAGCAGCTTATTGGGACAGGGGGCCGAGACCCAGTACTTC
NA,TRBV4-3,few,TRBJ2-3,CASSQEVGSTDTQYF,TGCGCCAGCAGCCAAGAAGTCGGGAGCACAGATACGCAGTATTTT
NA,TRBV19,NA,TRBJ2-7,CASSIGRGYEQYF,TGTGCCAGTAGTATAGGGAGGGGCTACGAGCAGTACTTC
NA,TRBV4-3,NA,TRBJ2-3,CASSQDRDIDTQYF,TGCGCCAGCAGCCAAGATAGGGACATAGATACGCAGTATTTT
NA,TRBV5-6,NA,TRBJ2-7,CASSLQQGLSYEQYF,TGTGCCAGCAGCTTGCAACAGGGATTATCCTACGAGCAGTACTTC
TRBD2,TRBV11-2,NA,TRBJ2-1,CASSLNPSGNKQFF,TGTGCCAGCAGCCTGAACCCTAGCGGGAATAAGCAGTTCTTC
TRBD1,TRBV15,NA,TRBJ1-1,CATSRESPDRGFVKAFF,TGTGCCACCAGCAGAGAGTCCCCTGACAGGGGATTTGTGAAGGCTTTCTTT
TRBD2,TRBV10-3,NA,TRBJ2-5,CAISGGTSGETQYF,TGTGCCATCAGTGGCGGGACTAGCGGAGAGACCCAGTACTTC
NA,TRBV10-3,NA,TRBJ2-5,CAISSSHEETQYF,TGTGCCATCAGCTCTAGCCACGAAGAGACCCAGTACTTC
NA,TRBV5-1,NA,TRBJ2-5,CASSLEAGEETQYF,TGCGCCAGCAGCTTGGAGGCAGGGGAAGAGACCCAGTACTTC
TRBD1,TRBV5-5,NA,TRBJ2-7,CASSWGTGSYEQYF,TGTGCCAGCAGCTGGGGGACAGGGTCCTACGAGCAGTACTTC
NA,TRBV6-6,NA,TRBJ2-1,CASSPGDGSVYNEQFF,TGTGCCAGCAGTCCCGGGGACGGGAGTGTGTACAATGAGCAGTTCTTC
NA,TRBV9,NA,TRBJ2-1,CASSVEGSTGLNRNEQFF,TGTGCCAGCAGCGTAGAAGGTTCAACAGGGCTGAACAGAAATGAGCAGTTCTTC
NA,TRBV19,NA,TRBJ2-1,CATSTGLNEQFF,TGTGCCACTTCAACAGGGCTGAATGAGCAGTTCTTC
TRBD1,TRBV13,NA,TRBJ2-1,CASSLRQGAYNEQFF,TGTGCCAGCAGCTTGAGGCAGGGGGCCTACAATGAGCAGTTCTTC
NA,TRBV7-2,few,TRBJ2-7,CASSLDAGFTSYEQYF,TGTGCCAGCAGCTTAGATGCGGGCTTCACCTCCTACGAGCAGTACTTC
NA,TRBV2,NA,TRBJ1-2,CATQGTGKSDGYTF,TGTGCCACCCAAGGCACAGGGAAGTCCGATGGCTACACCTTC
NA,TRBV6-1,once,TRBJ1-1,CASTRLETEAFF,TGTGCCAGCACCCGCTTGGAGACTGAAGCTTTCTTT
NA,TRBV25-1,once,TRBJ2-2,CASSGTNGAGELFF,TGTGCCAGCAGTGGGACTAATGGGGCCGGGGAGCTGTTTTTT
NA,TRBV4-3,once,TRBJ2-7,CASSVRRGESYEQYF,TGCGCCAGCAGCGTCCGGAGGGGTGAATCCTACGAGCAGTACTTC
NA,TRBV27,once,TRBJ1-1,CASSRQSGAGHTEAFF,TGTGCCAGCAGTCGCCAGAGCGGGGCAGGGCATACTGAAGCTTTCTTT
TRBD1,TRBV5-1,NA,TRBJ2-1,CASSLGGQTMNEQFF,TGCGCCAGCAGCTTGGGGGGACAGACCATGAATGAGCAGTTCTTC
NA,TRBV2,NA,TRBJ1-5,CASSEGGVQPQHF,TGTGCCAGCAGTGAAGGGGGGGTTCAGCCCCAGCATTTT
NA,TRBV4-1,once,TRBJ2-5,CASSLLGAGSWETQYF,TGCGCCAGCAGCTTACTTGGGGCAGGGTCTTGGGAGACCCAGTACTTC
NA,TRBV6-5,NA,TRBJ2-1,CATKGGMGSYNEQFF,TGTGCCACCAAGGGGGGGATGGGGTCCTACAATGAGCAGTTCTTC
NA,TRBV7-3,NA,TRBJ1-4,CASSFNLRDEKLFF,TGTGCCAGCAGCTTCAACCTCAGGGATGAAAAACTGTTTTTT
NA,TRBV5-1,NA,TRBJ2-1,CASRLITGPMDNEQFF,TGCGCCAGCAGATTAATTACAGGCCCCATGGACAATGAGCAGTTCTTC
NA,TRBV4-1,NA,TRBJ2-3,CASSQDPVAGTDTQYF,TGCGCCAGCAGCCAAGATCCCGTAGCCGGCACAGATACGCAGTATTTT
NA,TRBV2,few,TRBJ1-1,CASKKEGGSETEAFF,TGTGCCAGCAAGAAGGAGGGGGGGTCGGAGACTGAAGCTTTCTTT
NA,TRBV5-1,NA,TRBJ2-5,CASSLEAQGQETQYF,TGCGCCAGCAGCTTGGAAGCCCAGGGCCAAGAGACCCAGTACTTC
TRBD2,TRBV28,once,TRBJ2-7,CASLSGGAYEQYF,TGTGCCAGCCTGAGCGGGGGGGCTTACGAGCAGTACTTC
NA,TRBV19,NA,TRBJ2-1,CASSFGLASGEFNYNEQFF,TGTGCCAGTAGTTTCGGACTGGCCAGTGGAGAGTTCAACTACAATGAGCAGTTCTTC
NA,TRBV7-8,NA,TRBJ1-2,CASIAPWGGYTF,TGTGCCAGCATAGCGCCGTGGGGTGGCTACACCTTC
NA,TRBV7-2,few,TRBJ2-1,CASSLGATYNEQFF,TGTGCCAGCAGCTTAGGGGCCACCTACAATGAGCAGTTCTTC
TRBD2,TRBV19,NA,TRBJ2-5,CATNSGSGETQYF,TGTGCCACTAATAGCGGGAGTGGAGAGACCCAGTACTTC
TRBD2,TRBV19,NA,TRBJ2-5,CASSPTQRGGETQYF,TGTGCCAGTAGTCCCACCCAGCGGGGTGGGGAGACCCAGTACTTC
NA,TRBV5-1,NA,TRBJ2-2,CASSQLRTGELFF,TGCGCCAGCAGCCAACTCCGTACCGGGGAGCTGTTTTTT
NA,TRBV29-1,once,TRBJ2-3,CSVENSGLRGTQYF,TGCAGCGTTGAAAATTCAGGGCTCAGGGGTACGCAGTATTTT
NA,TRBV4-1,NA,TRBJ2-3,CASSRRGSTDTQYF,TGCGCCAGCAGCCGACGGGGTTCAACAGATACGCAGTATTTT
NA,TRBV9,NA,TRBJ1-1,CASSPLPLGGGTEAFF,TGTGCCAGCAGCCCGTTACCCCTGGGGGGAGGCACTGAAGCTTTCTTT
NA,TRBV6-7,once,TRBJ1-5,CASSLEDTGSLQPQHF,TGTGCCAGCAGTTTAGAAGATACAGGGAGTTTGCAGCCCCAGCATTTT
TRBD2,TRBV4-1,NA,TRBJ2-7,CASSQERRTSGNRYEQYF,TGCGCCAGCAGCCAAGAAAGACGTACTAGCGGGAACAGGTACGAGCAGTACTTC
NA,TRBV29-1,NA,TRBJ1-1,CSVQVSRTEAFF,TGCAGCGTTCAGGTTAGTAGGACTGAAGCTTTCTTT
NA,TRBV19,NA,TRBJ1-5,CASSPGVSNQPQHF,TGTGCCAGTAGTCCGGGGGTTAGCAATCAGCCCCAGCATTTT
NA,TRBV5-6,few,TRBJ2-7,CASTRDFPSASSSYEQYF,TGTGCCAGCACCAGGGACTTCCCCTCGGCCTCAAGCTCCTACGAGCAGTACTTC
NA,TRBV9,few,TRBJ2-1,CASSVQAGNEQFF,TGTGCCAGCAGCGTCCAGGCGGGCAATGAGCAGTTCTTC
NA,TRBV2,NA,TRBJ1-2,CASTMKQGSGYTF,TGTGCCAGCACCATGAAACAGGGAAGTGGCTACACCTTC
NA,TRBV5-1,NA,TRBJ2-6,CASLPSPGANVLTF,TGCGCCAGCCTACCTAGTCCTGGGGCCAACGTCCTGACTTTC
TRBD1,TRBV5-1,NA,TRBJ2-1,CASSFGQGVDEQFF,TGCGCCAGCAGCTTTGGGCAGGGGGTGGATGAGCAGTTCTTC
TRBD2,TRBV27,NA,TRBJ2-1,CASSSGGIYNEQFF,TGTGCCAGCAGTTCCGGGGGGATATACAATGAGCAGTTCTTC